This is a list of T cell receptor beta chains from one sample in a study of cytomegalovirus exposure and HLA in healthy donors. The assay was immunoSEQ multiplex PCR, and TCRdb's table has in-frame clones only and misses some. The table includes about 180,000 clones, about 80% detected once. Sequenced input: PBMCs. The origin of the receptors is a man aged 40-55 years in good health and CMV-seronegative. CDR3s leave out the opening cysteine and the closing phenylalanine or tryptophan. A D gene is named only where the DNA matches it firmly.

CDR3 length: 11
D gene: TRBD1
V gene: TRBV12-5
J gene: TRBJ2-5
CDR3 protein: ASGSGGGETQY

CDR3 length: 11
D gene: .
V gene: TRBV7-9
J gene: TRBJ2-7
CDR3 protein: ASSLLGVDEQY

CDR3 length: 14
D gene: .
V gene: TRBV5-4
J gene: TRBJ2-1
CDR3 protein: ASSLAGSSPGNEQF

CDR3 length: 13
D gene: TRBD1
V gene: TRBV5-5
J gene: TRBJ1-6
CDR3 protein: ASSPGQGQGSPLH

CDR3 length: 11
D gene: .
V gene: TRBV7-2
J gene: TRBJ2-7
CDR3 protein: ASSYRRYYEQY

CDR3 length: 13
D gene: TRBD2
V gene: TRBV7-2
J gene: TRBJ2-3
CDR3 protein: ASSFSGGVADTQY

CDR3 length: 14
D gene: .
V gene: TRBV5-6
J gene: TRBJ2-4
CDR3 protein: ASSWLDTVTKNIQY

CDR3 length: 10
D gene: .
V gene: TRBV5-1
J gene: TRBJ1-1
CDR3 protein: ASSLVSTEAF

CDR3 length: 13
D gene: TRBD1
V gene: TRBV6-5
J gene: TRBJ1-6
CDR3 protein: ASSKPGTANSPLH

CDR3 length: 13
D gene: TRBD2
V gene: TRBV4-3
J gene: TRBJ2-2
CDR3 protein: ASSQTGGAPGELF

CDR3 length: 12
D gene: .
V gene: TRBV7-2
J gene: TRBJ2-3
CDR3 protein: ASSSGGGRDTQY

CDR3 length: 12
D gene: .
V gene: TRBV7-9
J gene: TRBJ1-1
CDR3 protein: ASRGWAGNTEAF

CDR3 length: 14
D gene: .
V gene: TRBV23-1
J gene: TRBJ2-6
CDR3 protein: ASSYNRVAGANVLT

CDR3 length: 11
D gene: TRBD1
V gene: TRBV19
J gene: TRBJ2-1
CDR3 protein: ASNQGAINEQF

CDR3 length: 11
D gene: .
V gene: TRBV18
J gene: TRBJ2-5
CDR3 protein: ASSWTVQETQY

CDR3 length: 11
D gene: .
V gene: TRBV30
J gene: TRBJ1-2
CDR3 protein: AWSVLPGSGYT

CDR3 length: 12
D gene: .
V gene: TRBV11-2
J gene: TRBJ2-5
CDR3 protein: ASSLGGFQETQY

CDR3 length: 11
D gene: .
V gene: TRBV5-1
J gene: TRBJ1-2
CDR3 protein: ASSLEGRGSYT

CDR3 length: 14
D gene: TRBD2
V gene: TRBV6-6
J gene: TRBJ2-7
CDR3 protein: ASSYRTSGGANEQY

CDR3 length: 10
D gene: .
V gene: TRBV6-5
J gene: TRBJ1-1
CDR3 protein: ATQLVGLEAF

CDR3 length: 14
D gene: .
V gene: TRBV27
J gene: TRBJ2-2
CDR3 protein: ASTLWRGPYTGELF

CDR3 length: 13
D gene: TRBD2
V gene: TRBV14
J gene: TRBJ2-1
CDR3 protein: AISTRTSGYNEQF

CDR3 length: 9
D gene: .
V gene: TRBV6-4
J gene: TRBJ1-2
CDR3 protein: ASSEGDGYT

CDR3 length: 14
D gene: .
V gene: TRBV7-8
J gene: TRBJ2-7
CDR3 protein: ASSLGFRTANYEQY

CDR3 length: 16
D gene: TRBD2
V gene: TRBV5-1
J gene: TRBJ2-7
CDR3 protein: ASSRGTSFLSSSYEQY

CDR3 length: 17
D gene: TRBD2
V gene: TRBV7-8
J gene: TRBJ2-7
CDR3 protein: ASSGRAQILTSVNGEQY